This T cell receptor beta chain derives from a study of CD4 T cells in relation to SARS-CoV-2 and coronaviruses (dated by TCRdb to 2020 to 2023). Regarding the research as a whole: In the ViraFEST assay, PBMCs were cultured with antigen for under twelve days, after which TCR beta CDR3s were sequenced to identify antigen-specific clonal expansions. An HIV-1 Nef peptide pool or a culture without peptide was used as the negative reference condition. Using patient-derived lymphoblastoid cell lines, the shared crossreactive spike epitopes were mapped to their HLA restriction. At the level of individual TCR clonotypes, the study evaluated whether memory CD4+ T cells crossreact between the spike proteins of SARS-CoV-2 and those of common cold coronaviruses. The Adaptive Biotechnologies TCR-sequencing kit was used to sequence samples from three pre-COVID donors and the naive versus memory experiments, while other data came from Illumina-based sequencing. Expansion assays from other donors in the study were sequenced with a different, Illumina-based TCR-beta assay.

CDR3 length: 17 amino acids, cysteine to phenylalanine. Only CDR3 DNA is held: 51 bases, read in frame from base 1. The germline V gene specifies SGHTS as CDR1 and YDEGEE as CDR2. V is cut by 0 bases and J by 4 bases, and the space between the germline ends is 17 bases. CD4+ T cells from unexposed donors were collected before the COVID-19 pandemic (2011-2018). After about 10 days of culture, CD4+ T cells were isolated with the EasySep CD4+ T cell isolation kit. Unexposed donor CD4+ T cells were tested for reactivity to SARS-CoV-2 S and N and four common cold coronavirus spike pools, as cell number allowed. PBMCs were cultured at a few million per well in IMDM supplemented with 5% human AB serum and 9 to 10 IU/ml IL-2. Half of the culture medium was replaced with fresh IL-2-containing medium on days 3 and 7. Each peptide culture condition was generally run in triplicate replicate wells. Leukapheresis product for the unexposed donors was bought commercially. Ficoll-Paque PLUS gradient centrifugation was used to isolate PBMCs from either whole blood or leukapheresis product. PBMCs were either used fresh in the expansion assay or cryopreserved at -140 degrees C. The QIAamp Micro DNA Kit was used to extract genomic DNA from the CD4+ T cells.

The method was the immunoSEQ multiplex PCR assay. As for the authors' bioinformatics: During preprocessing, nonproductive sequences were removed, as were CDR3s that did not start with C, did not end with F or W, or were shorter than 7 amino acids. Antigen-specific clonotypes were called with the MANAFEST web app, based on expansion relative to reference and other culture wells. A clone was considered positive if the clone showed significant expansion compared with the reference culture in 2 of 3 replicate wells at an FDR below 0.05. To be called positive, a clone also had to show significant expansion compared with every other tandem well and an odds ratio greater than 5. CDR3 homology was measured as pairwise Levenshtein distance, computed with the stringdist R package after trimming three terminal residues from each end. TCRdb provides this immuneACCESS table in a form limited to in-frame rearrangements. Some clones are lacking; in checked studies, under half of them reflect an unresolved V gene, and why the rest are absent is not known. D and trimming come from the DNA, and the V and J calls and clone size come from that table. For this sample there are 20,000 to 25,000 clones; about 70% appear just once. The biggest ten clones account for more than 14% of the sample.

About this clone itself: What antigen it recognizes has not been identified. Nothing much larger sits one base from this clone, and base qualities are not available.

Here is what the overall study found, with its caveats: Memory CD4+ clonotypes crossrecognizing SARS-CoV-2 and at least one common cold coronavirus spike were found in around 59% of donors. Because no donor provided both pre-pandemic and post-infection samples, tracing the source of pre-existing responses was limited. Compared with monoreactive clones, crossreactive clones had significantly weaker SARS-CoV-2-driven expansion, a result consistent with antigenic imprinting. Since the crossreactivity analysis centred on spike protein, crossreactivity against other viral proteins was not assessed. The study was constrained by small numbers of patients and of tested TCRs.

Sequenced input: CD4+ T cells from PBMCs, cultured in vitro. The chain links TRBV5-8 with TRBJ2-4, and possibly TRBD1, on 7 matching bases. The receptor was derived from a human donor in good health. The bases read TGTGCCAGCAGCTTGGGTGTCAGGGGGGTGAAAAAAAACATTCAGTACTTC. Its product reads: CASSLGVRGVKKNIQYF.